The clone carrying this T cell receptor beta chain was seen a single time. Its antigen is not identified. This sample is drawn from a study of blood T cells in healthy people across ages. Overall study results and limits: Whereas aged donors had fewer naive CD4+ cells, long-lived donors had more of them and higher diversity.

With a J-beta primer mix and a sample-barcoded 5' primer, a second PCR ran about 7 to 11 cycles. The study obtained at least 3 million CDR3-containing paired-end reads from every sample. TCRdb itself ran the 5' RACE reads through MiXCR, one entry per CDR3 protein. The table has approximately 790,000 distinct CDR3 sequences, under 80% seen once; the top ten hold about 27%. CDR3 length: 13 residues. Germline V CDR1 and CDR2: SGHTA, FQGNSA. The chain recombines TRBV7-2 with TRBJ2-5; 7 bases match TRBD1. Matching the DNA end better, TRBJ2-7 makes the J call doubtful. Sequenced input: blood. This clonotype was obtained from a man in his thirties or forties in good health. The DNA of the CDR3 is TGTGCCAGCAGCTTCCAGGGGGTCAACGAGCAGTACTTC. This codes for CASSFQGVNEQYF.